The present T cell receptor (beta chain) was sequenced within a study of T cell responses to AZD1222 COVID-19 vaccine. Clones were read by immunoSEQ multiplex PCR, and TCRdb kept only the in-frame ones, dropping some. The repertoire holds 75,000 to 80,000 clones, with roughly 90% as singletons. Germline CDR1 is LGHNA and CDR2 is YNFKEQ. V lost 0 bases and J lost 2, with 11 bases in between. The CDR3 totals 16 residues. Here the sequenced sample was peripheral blood, taken 28 days after the second AZD1222 dose. This chain joins TRBV4-2 and TRBJ1-3; D is possibly TRBD1 (5 bases). The TCR sequence derives from an adult who received the AZD1222 COVID-19 vaccine. The CDR3 sequence is CASSQDLGGTGNTIYF. The CDR3 DNA is TGTGCCAGCAGCCAAGATCTTGGGGGGACTGGAAACACCATATATTTT.